This T cell receptor beta chain was recorded in a study of blood T cell repertoires in COVID-19. Study as a whole: Acute and convalescent COVID-19 samples came from the United States, Italy and Spain.

Source study methods: Reference gene primer amplification gave nucleated cell count estimates. This table comes from immunoSEQ multiplex PCR, and its TCRdb copy is limited to in-frame clones, with some not included. The V and J calls and the clone size are those of that table, but D and trimming were determined from the DNA. The data show 30,000 to 45,000 clones, 70% to 80% seen once. This clonotype was sampled from a man aged 55 to 69 with active COVID-19. The sequenced sample was peripheral blood.

This CDR3 is CASSSTAGPNTGELFF. The CDR3 bases are TGTGCCAGCAGTTCGACCGCGGGGCCGAACACCGGGGAGCTGTTTTTT. V and J are TRBV28 and TRBJ2-2, with TRBD2 as a possible D gene (6 bases). CDR3 size: 16 residues. Germline CDR1 is MDHEN and CDR2 is SYDVKM. The V end was cut by 4 bases, the J end by 0 bases, with 12 bases between.